Listed here are 8 T cell receptor beta chains from one sample, sequenced in a study of blood T cell repertoires in COVID-19. Repertoires were generated with immunoSEQ multiplex PCR, while TCRdb's copy carries only in-frame clones and drops some. The profile shows roughly 220,000 clones, 80% to 85% of them singletons. The source material was peripheral blood. The receptors come from a man between 25 and 39 years old with active or convalescent COVID-19.

This clone has a single count. This chain joins TRBV9 and TRBJ2-1, with 10 positions matching TRBD1. Germline trimming cut 1 base from V and 4 bases from J; bases unmatched to any gene: 8. The CDR3 length is 17 residues. CDR1 is SGDLS and CDR2 is YYNGEE in the germline V gene. The CDR3 bases are TGTGCCAGCAGCGTACAGACAGGGGGCGTGGGGTACAATGAGCAGTTCTTC. This encodes CASSVQTGGVGYNEQFF.

The chain recombines TRBV20-1 with TRBJ2-7; D perhaps matches TRBD2 (5 bases). The CDR3 is 11 residues long. Looked up from germline, CDR1 is DFQATT and CDR2 is SNEGSKA (reference sequence). Between the trimmed V and J ends, which lost 5 bases and 9 bases, there was a span of 14 bases. CDR3 DNA: TGCAGTGCTGAAAGCGGCACCGGGCAGTACTTC. This encodes CSAESGTGQYF.

This clone appeared a single time. Its ends do not fully match the called genes, so a read error is possible. This chain joins TRBV30 and TRBJ1-2; possible D gene TRBD1, 5 bases. Germline V lookup: CDR1 GTSNPN, CDR2 SVGIG (reference sequence). The CDR3 loop spans 9 amino acids. The CDR3 sequence is CAWSPRGRF. The CDR3 region has the DNA TGTGCCTGGAGTCCTAGGGGAAGATTC.

This rearrangement joins TRBV28 to TRBJ2-7; no clear D gene. CDR3 length equals 14 residues. CDR1 is MDHEN and CDR2 is SYDVKM in the germline V gene. The V and J ends lost 2 bases and 3 bases respectively, with 11 bases between them. This chain's CDR3 is CASSLGQVFYEQYF. The CDR3 nucleotides read TGTGCCAGCAGTTTAGGGCAGGTTTTCTACGAGCAGTACTTC.

The rearrangement joins TRBV6-5 to TRBJ2-2, with TRBD1 as a possible D gene (5 bases). V was cut by 2 bases and J by 6 bases, with 10 bases left in between. CDR1 is MNHEY, CDR2 SVGAGI, per germline. CDR3 length: 14 residues. CDR3 protein: CASSYGQGPGELFF. The CDR3 DNA follows: TGTGCCAGCAGTTACGGGCAGGGTCCCGGGGAGCTGTTTTTT.

The chain links TRBV4-2 to TRBJ1-5, with D hard to call. Germline CDR1 and CDR2: LGHNA and YNFKEQ. V lost 0 bases to trimming and J lost 8 bases, with 14 bases between them. This CDR3 is 15 amino acids long. The chain's CDR3 is CASSQETPAREPQHF. The CDR3, as DNA: TGTGCCAGCAGCCAAGAGACACCTGCTCGTGAGCCCCAGCATTTT.

The rearrangement joins TRBV27 to TRBJ1-1; 9 positions match TRBD1. The trim removed 6 bases at V and 6 bases at J, leaving 2 bases unmatched. The germline CDR1 and CDR2 sequences are MNHEY and SMNVEV (reference sequence). This CDR3 comprises 12 residues. The CDR3 sequence is CASSRTGAEAFF. DNA of the CDR3: TGTGCCAGCAGCCGGACAGGGGCTGAAGCTTTCTTT.

Only one count was recorded for this clone. Written as DNA, the CDR3 is TGCGCCAGCAGCCAAGGTCCCTACAGGACAGATACGCAGTATTTT. Amino acid sequence: CASSQGPYRTDTQYF. The V call is TRBV4-1, the J call TRBJ2-3; weak D call: TRBD1 (5 bases). Trimming cost V 1 base and J 3 bases, with 11 bases left between them. The CDR3 runs 15 residues. Germline V lookup: CDR1 MGHRA, CDR2 YSYEKL.